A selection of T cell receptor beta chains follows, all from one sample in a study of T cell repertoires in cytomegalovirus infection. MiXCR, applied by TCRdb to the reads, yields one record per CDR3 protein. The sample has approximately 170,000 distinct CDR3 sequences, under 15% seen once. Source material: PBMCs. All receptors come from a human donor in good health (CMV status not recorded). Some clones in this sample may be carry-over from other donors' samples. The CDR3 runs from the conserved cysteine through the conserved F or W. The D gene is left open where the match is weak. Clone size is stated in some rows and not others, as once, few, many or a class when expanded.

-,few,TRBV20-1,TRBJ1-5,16,TGCAGTGCTAGGGGGGGGGGAAGAGTAAGCAATCAGCCCCAGCATTTT,CSARGGGRVSNQPQHF
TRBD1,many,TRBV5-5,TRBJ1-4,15,TGTGCCAGCAGCTTGGGCGGGACAGCTAATGAAAAACTGTTTTTT,CASSLGGTANEKLFF
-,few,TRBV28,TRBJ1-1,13,TGTGCCAGCAGAATTGGGTTAGGGACTGAAGCTTTCTTT,CASRIGLGTEAFF
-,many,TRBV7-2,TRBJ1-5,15,TGTGCCAGCAGCTTAGGGGCAGGGGTGGCTCAGCCCCAGCATTTT,CASSLGAGVAQPQHF
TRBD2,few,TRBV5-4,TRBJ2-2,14,TGTGCCAGCAGCTTTTCAGCGGGAGCCGGGGAGCTGTTTTTT,CASSFSAGAGELFF
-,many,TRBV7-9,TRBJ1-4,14,TGTGCCAGCAGCTCAGGGGTGGAGAATGAAAAACTGTTTTTT,CASSSGVENEKLFF
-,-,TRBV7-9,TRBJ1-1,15,TGTGCCAGCAGCGCTAAGGTGGGGAACTACAATGAAGCTTTCTTT,CASSAKVGNYNEAFF
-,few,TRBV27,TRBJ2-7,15,TGTGCCAGCCTACCGACCAACACAGGTAACTACGAGCAGTACTTC,CASLPTNTGNYEQYF
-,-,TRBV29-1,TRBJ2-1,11,TGCAGCGCCGGGACTCACAATGAGCAGTTCTTC,CSAGTHNEQFF
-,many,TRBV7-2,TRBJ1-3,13,TGTGCCAGCAGAGGGGGGTTTGGAAACACCATATATTTT,CASRGGFGNTIYF
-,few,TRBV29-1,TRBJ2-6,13,TGCAGCGTTAGCGGTACTGGGGCCAACGTCCTGACTTTC,CSVSGTGANVLTF
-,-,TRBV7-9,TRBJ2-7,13,TGTGCCAGCAGCTCCGACGGGGGCTACGAGCAGTACTTC,CASSSDGGYEQYF
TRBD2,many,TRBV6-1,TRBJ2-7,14,TGTGCCAGCAGTAAAACTAGCGGGAGCCACGAGCAGTACTTC,CASSKTSGSHEQYF
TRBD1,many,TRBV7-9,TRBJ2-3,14,TGTGCCAGCAGCAAGGGACAGGGGAAAGATACGCAGTATTTT,CASSKGQGKDTQYF
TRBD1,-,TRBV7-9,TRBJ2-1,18,TGTGCCAGCAGCCGATCAACAGGGGGCTATAGTGATAAGCGGGAGCAGTTCTTC,CASSRSTGGYSDKREQFF
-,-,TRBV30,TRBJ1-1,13,TGTGCCTGGATGTTGGGGCAGGGCACTGAAGCTTTCTTT,CAWMLGQGTEAFF
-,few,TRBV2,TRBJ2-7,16,TGTGCCAGCAGTGAAGGGCAGGATATGCGGGGCTACGAGCAGTACTTC,CASSEGQDMRGYEQYF
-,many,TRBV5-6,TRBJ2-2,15,TGTGCCAGCAGCTTGATGGGGAGCGTGACCGGGGAGCTGTTTTTT,CASSLMGSVTGELFF
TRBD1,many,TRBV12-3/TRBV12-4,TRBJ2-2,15,TGTGCCAGCAGTCCGGGACAGGGGAGGTCCGGGGAGCTGTTTTTT,CASSPGQGRSGELFF
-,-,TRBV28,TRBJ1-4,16,TGTGCCAGCAGTCTAACCGTCCAGGGTTCTAATGAAAAACTGTTTTTT,CASSLTVQGSNEKLFF
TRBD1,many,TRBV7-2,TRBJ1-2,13,TGTGCCAGCAGCCCGGACAGGGCGTTACGCTACACCTTC,CASSPDRALRYTF
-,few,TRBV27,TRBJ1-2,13,TGTGCCAGCAGTTTATCAGTGACACACTTCTACACCTTC,CASSLSVTHFYTF